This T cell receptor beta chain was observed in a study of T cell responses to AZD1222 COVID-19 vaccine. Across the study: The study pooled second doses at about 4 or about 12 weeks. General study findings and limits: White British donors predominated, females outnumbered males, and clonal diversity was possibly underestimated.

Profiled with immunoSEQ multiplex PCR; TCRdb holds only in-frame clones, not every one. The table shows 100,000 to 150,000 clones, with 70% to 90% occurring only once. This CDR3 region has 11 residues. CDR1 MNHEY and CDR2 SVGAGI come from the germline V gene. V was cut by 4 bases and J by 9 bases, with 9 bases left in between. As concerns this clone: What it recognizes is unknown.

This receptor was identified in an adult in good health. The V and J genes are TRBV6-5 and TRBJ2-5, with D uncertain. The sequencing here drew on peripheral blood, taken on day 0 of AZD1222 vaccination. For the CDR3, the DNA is TGTGCCAGCAGTTCATTAGCCTCCCAGTACTTC. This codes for CASSSLASQYF.